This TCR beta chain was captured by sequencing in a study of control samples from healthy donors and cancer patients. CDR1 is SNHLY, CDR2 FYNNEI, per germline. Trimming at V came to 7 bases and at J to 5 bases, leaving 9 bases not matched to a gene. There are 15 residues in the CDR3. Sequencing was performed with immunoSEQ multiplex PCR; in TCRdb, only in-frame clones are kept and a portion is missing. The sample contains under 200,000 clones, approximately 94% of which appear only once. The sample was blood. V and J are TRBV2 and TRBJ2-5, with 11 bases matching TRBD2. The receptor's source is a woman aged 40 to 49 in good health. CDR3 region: CASKSLAGGQETQYF. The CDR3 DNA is TGTGCCAGCAAATCGCTAGCGGGGGGCCAGGAGACCCAGTACTTC.